The sequence of this T cell receptor (beta chain) was determined in a study of CD8 T cells in ankylosing spondylitis. Broader study findings: Enrichment of disease-linked clones was reportedly significant in matched ankylosing spondylitis synovial fluid. CD8+ by phenotype, disease-linked clones were relatively rare in peripheral blood. A TCR beta motif of 8 or 9 highly homologous variants appeared characteristic of ankylosing spondylitis blood.

The length of the CDR3 is 18 residues. V lost 3 bases, J lost 8 bases, and 12 bases stayed unmatched. CDR1 and CDR2 (germline): SGHAT, FQNNGV. Many counts were recorded for this clonotype. No antigen is known for it. Using quantitative 5'-RACE with molecular barcodes, the authors made TCR beta libraries. TCRdb re-analysed the 5' RACE reads in MiXCR, keeping a single row per CDR3 protein. The data contain under 400,000 distinct CDR3 sequences, around a tenth of them singletons. Input material: blood, either unsorted or a sorted T cell fraction (not recorded which). V gene TRBV11-2 combines with J gene TRBJ2-1; TRBD2 agrees at 14 bases. This clonotype was obtained from a female donor with ankylosing spondylitis or in good health (not recorded which). In nucleotides, the CDR3 is TGTGCCAGCAGCTTGTATTCCGGGACTAGCGGGGGAAGGGATGAGCAGTTCTTC. Protein: CASSLYSGTSGGRDEQFF.